This T cell receptor (beta chain) was sequenced for a study of Graves' ophthalmopathy and Graves' hyperthyroidism. Looking at the study overall: The collection of peripheral blood took place at initial diagnosis, before any treatment.

Between the trimmed V and J ends, which lost 6 bases and 2 bases, there was a span of 10 bases. Germline V gene data show CDR1 as SQVTM and CDR2 as ANQGSEA. This CDR3 region has 12 residues. This clonotype was seen repeatedly, ten times or more. TCR beta CDR3 amplification used RNA transcripts. First-round RT-PCR with HTBI primers preceded a second-round multiplex PCR. TCRdb analysed the multiplex PCR reads with MiXCR anew, one entry per CDR3 protein. The sample records about 400,000 distinct CDR3 sequences, 15% to 20% being singletons. The TCR sequence derives from a young woman with Graves' ophthalmopathy. The source material was peripheral blood. The chain couples TRBV29-1 to TRBJ2-5, with D tentatively TRBD1 (5 bases). The CDR3, as DNA: TGCAGCGTCGAACAGGTGCAAGAGACCCAGTACTTC. Its protein product is CSVEQVQETQYF.